Sequencing of this T cell receptor (beta chain) was carried out in a study of cytomegalovirus exposure and HLA in healthy donors. Concerning this clone: Its target is unknown.

Primers for the PCR totalled 60 Vbeta and 13 Jbeta. Generated by immunoSEQ multiplex PCR, the TCRdb table keeps only in-frame clones and is missing some. The data show around 260,000 clones, about 80% seen once. This CDR3 spans 18 amino acids. J was trimmed by 8 bases and V by 2 bases; bases with no gene match: 16. CDR1 and CDR2 (germline): SGHTA, FQGTGA. Points from the study as a whole: Analysis was performed later, and it showed HLA-associated TCR beta chains to be more clonally expanded than equally common others. Indistinguishable V segments such as TRBV6-2 and TRBV6-3 were excluded. According to the study, around 150 TCR beta chains were cytomegalovirus-associated.

The specimen sequenced was PBMCs. This TCR was sampled from a girl aged 2-10 years in good health and CMV-seronegative. The chain couples TRBV7-3 to TRBJ2-1; 9 nucleotides match TRBD2. CDR3 amino acids: CASSLVDSGRILFHEQFF. CDR3 nucleotides: TGTGCCAGCAGCTTAGTAGATAGCGGGAGAATTCTGTTCCATGAGCAGTTCTTC.